The entry below gives a single T cell receptor beta chain sequence along with its context. The antigen remains undetermined. Treatment defined: about 20 received Ad26.COV2.S at low or high dose, single or two shots; roughly five received placebo; per-sample allocation not given. All samples were drawn on day 63, counting from the first vaccine or placebo injection. The record originates from a study of Ad26.COV2.S vaccination and SARS-CoV-2 variants. Background on the study: As a participant in COV1001, the donor was in the Ad26.COV2.S trial arm. Recipients of Ad26.COV2.S got it intramuscularly, once or twice 56 days apart. Study-level results: After vaccination, substantial breadth of spike-specific CD8+ and CD4+ responses was reported.

The V gene's germline CDR1 is LNHDA and CDR2 SQIVND (reference sequence). Trimming cost V 1 base and J 9 bases; bases outside gene matches: 3. CDR3 length equals 15 residues. Using immunoSEQ multiplex PCR, the repertoire was profiled, and TCRdb retains in-frame clones only, with some absent. The table has more than 300,000 clones, 80% to 90% seen once. The chain has TRBV19 and TRBJ2-1; 13 nucleotides agree with TRBD2. Specimen: peripheral blood, collected in a trial of Ad26.COV2.S vaccine versus placebo. The sequence was obtained from a person between 18 and 60 years old who received the Ad26.COV2.S COVID-19 vaccine or a placebo. The CDR3 DNA follows: TGTGCCAGTAGTATAGTACTAGCGGGGGGGAGTGAGCAGTTCTTC. Translating it yields CASSIVLAGGSEQFF.